This entry lists 16 T cell receptor beta chains sequenced from one sample in a study of T-cell reconstitution after alpha-beta-depleted transplantation in children (dated by TCRdb to the mid-2010s). The treatment or condition label, read with the paper, signifies: allogeneic hematopoietic cell transplantation with graft depleted of TCRalphabeta T cells and CD19 B cells. Library preparation was by PCR. Instrument used: Illumina HiSeq 2500. To normalize quantification of the TCRbeta repertoire, the TCR libraries were built with molecular barcoding that relied on unique molecular identifiers. TCRdb reworked the public reads: Q25 trimming with fastp, MiXCR clone assembly, productive beta chains retained. Identical CDR3 proteins give one entry, which carries the most common genes and DNA. The sample includes 750,000 to 950,000 distinct CDR3 sequences, with roughly 15% observed a single time. Of the sample, about 5% is held by the ten largest clones.

This sample comprised PBMCs, mostly from graft donor cells, obtained 360 days after TCRalphabeta/CD19-depleted stem cell transplant. The receptors were gathered from a male patient between 10 and 17 years old who had a stem cell transplant for acute lymphoblastic leukemia, so the T cells may come from the graft donor.

This clonotype was seen ten or more times. The gene calls are TRBV29-1 and TRBJ2-1; D uncertain. Trimming removed 3 bases at V and 5 bases at J, with 8 bases between. The CDR3 is made up of 12 amino acids. Germline assignment: CDR1 SQVTM and CDR2 ANQGSEA. The CDR3 region is CSVDPSHNEQFF. CDR3 coding DNA: TGCAGCGTTGACCCTTCCCACAATGAGCAGTTCTTC.

This clonotype was detected many times. The chain employs TRBV7-6 and TRBJ2-3; D is perhaps TRBD1 (6 bases). The germline gives CDR1 SGHVS, CDR2 FNYEAQ. The V end was cut by 1 base, the J end by 5 bases, with 10 bases between. This CDR3 has 14 residues. CDR3: CASSLDQGLDTQYF. The CDR3 DNA reads as TGTGCCAGCAGCTTAGACCAGGGGTTAGATACGCAGTATTTT. The entire variable domain, with the rest obtained from reference TRBV7-6 and TRBJ2-3, is as follows: GAGVSQSPRYKVTKRGQDVALRCDPISGHVSLYWYRQALGQGPEFLTYFNYEAQQDKSGLPNDRFSAERPEGSISTLTIQRTEQRDSAMYRCASSLDQGLDTQYFGPGTRLTVL.

The genes are TRBV2 and TRBJ2-7; no clear D. The CDR3 is 15 residues long. V was clipped by 6 bases and J by 5 bases, with 20 bases between them. Germline V lookup: CDR1 SNHLY, CDR2 FYNNEI. The CDR3 DNA reads as TGTGCCAGCAGCAAAACAGTATCTTCGGCTGACGAGCAGTACTTC. Translated: CASSKTVSSADEQYF. Complete variable domain (other parts from reference TRBV2 and TRBJ2-7): EPEVTQTPSHQVTQMGQEVILRCVPISNHLYFYWYRQILGQKVEFLVSFYNNEISEKSEIFDDQFSVERPDGSNFTLKIRSTKLEDSAMYFCASSKTVSSADEQYFGPGTRLTVT.

This clonotype was picked up one time. The chain employs TRBV18 and TRBJ1-1; 8 nucleotides align to TRBD1. After removal of 4 bases from V and 7 bases from J, the junction contained 5 bases not matched to a gene. CDR3 length: 13 amino acids. Germline-derived CDR1 and CDR2 are KGHSH and LQKENI. The DNA for the CDR3 is TGTGCCAGCTCACTCGGACAGGGAATTGAAGCTTTCTTT. Amino acid sequence: CASSLGQGIEAFF.

The rearrangement links TRBV24-1 to TRBJ1-2; weak D call: TRBD1 (5 bases). This CDR3 is 13 amino acids long. Germline V gives CDR1 KGHDR, CDR2 SFDVKD. V was trimmed by 4 bases and J by 4 bases, leaving 9 bases between them. CDR3 DNA sequence: TGTGCCACCAGTGACGGGGCCCCCTATGGCTACACCTTC. Protein sequence: CATSDGAPYGYTF.

This clonotype has just a few counts. This sequence joins TRBV5-1 and TRBJ2-1, with 13 nucleotides matching TRBD2. V lost 4 bases, J lost 3 bases, and 7 bases stayed unmatched. This CDR3 has 17 amino acids. CDR1 is SGHRS, CDR2 YFSETQ, per germline. The DNA for the CDR3 is TGCGCCAGCAGCCCGGGGACTAGCGGGGTTTACTACAATGAGCAGTTCTTC. Its translation: CASSPGTSGVYYNEQFF.

The CDR3 sequence: CASSPDGARIYEQYF. CDR3 nucleotides: TGTGCCAGCAGTCCAGACGGCGCCCGTATATACGAGCAGTACTTC. The V call is TRBV27, the J call TRBJ2-7; D call uncertain. With 5 bases removed from V and 4 bases from J, the gap between germline ends came to 18 bases. The CDR3 is 15 residues long. Germline V lookup: CDR1 MNHEY, CDR2 SMNVEV (reference sequence).

The chain joins TRBV11-1 to TRBJ2-2; D gene uncertain. Looked up from germline, CDR1 is SGHAT and CDR2 is FQDESV (reference sequence). V dropped 0 bases and J dropped 1 base, with 12 bases sitting between them. The CDR3 length is 17 residues. Here the CDR3 DNA reads TGTGCCAGCAGCTTAGCGGCCTACTCCCAGAACACCGGGGAGCTGTTTTTT. Its protein product is CASSLAAYSQNTGELFF. Looking up the rest from reference TRBV11-1 and TRBJ2-2 gives the full variable domain: EAEVAQSPRYKITEKSQAVAFWCDPISGHATLYWYRQILGQGPELLVQFQDESVVDDSQLPKDRFSAERLKGVDSTLKIQPAELGDSAMYLCASSLAAYSQNTGELFFGEGSRLTVL.

This rearrangement joins TRBV27 to TRBJ2-7; no clear D gene. CDR3 size: 14 residues. V lost 4 bases to trimming and J lost 3 bases, with 13 bases between them. Germline loops: CDR1 MNHEY, CDR2 SMNVEV (reference sequence). CDR3 sequence (DNA): TGTGCCAGCAGTTACCAGGACCCAAGCTACGAGCAGTACTTC. Its translation: CASSYQDPSYEQYF.

The chain is built from TRBV29-1 and TRBJ2-7, with TRBD2 identical over 10 bases. The V segment lost 5 bases and the J segment 4 bases; nucleotides outside the gene matches: 11. The CDR3 sequence is 15 residues long. CDR1 is SQVTM, CDR2 ANQGSEA, per germline. In nucleotides, the CDR3 is TGCAGCGTTAATCTAGCGGGAGCTTCGGCTTACGAGCAGTACTTC. Translated: CSVNLAGASAYEQYF.

This clonotype was observed a handful of times. The genes are TRBV27 and TRBJ2-1; D remains unclear. V lost 2 bases to trimming and J lost 8 bases, with 13 bases between them. CDR1 is MNHEY, CDR2 SMNVEV, per germline (reference sequence). This CDR3 contains 14 residues. This CDR3 is CASSLEVPAHEQFF. In nucleotides, the CDR3 is TGTGCCAGCAGTTTAGAGGTTCCTGCCCATGAGCAGTTCTTC.

This chain uses TRBV6-5 with TRBJ1-6; D unclear. The CDR3 consists of 12 residues. Germline assignment: CDR1 MNHEY and CDR2 SVGAGI. The V end lost 1 base, the J end lost 7 bases, and 2 bases lay between the germline ends. The CDR3 region is CASSYWNSPLHF. CDR3 in DNA: TGTGCCAGCAGTTACTGGAATTCACCCCTCCACTTT.

The chain combines TRBV7-9 with TRBJ2-6, with D tentatively TRBD1 (5 bases). Germline V gene sequence: CDR1 SEHNR, CDR2 FQNEAQ (reference sequence). V was cut by 1 base and J by 0 bases, with 10 bases left in between. The length of the CDR3 is 17 residues. In DNA, the CDR3 is TGTGCCAGCAGCTTAGGTCCTCAGGGCTCTGGGGCCAACGTCCTGACTTTC. Amino acid sequence: CASSLGPQGSGANVLTF.

This clonotype has a count of ten or more. The rearrangement links TRBV20-1 to TRBJ2-5; 10 nucleotides align to TRBD2. The CDR3 runs to 14 residues. Germline V gene lookup returns CDR1 DFQATT and CDR2 SNEGSKA (reference sequence). Trimming removed 5 bases from V and 4 bases from J; junction bases left unmatched: 7. This CDR3 is CSALAGVSPETQYF. The CDR3 DNA reads as TGCAGTGCTCTAGCGGGAGTGAGCCCAGAGACCCAGTACTTC.

This chain links TRBV25-1 with TRBJ2-7; 9 nucleotides agree with TRBD1. There are 14 residues in the CDR3. The V gene's germline CDR1 is MGHDK and CDR2 SYGVNS. V trimming: 6 bases; J trimming: 8 bases; junction bases outside the gene matches: 11. The CDR3 reads CASRDSGQGIKQYF. The CDR3 coding sequence is TGTGCCAGCAGGGATTCTGGACAGGGGATTAAGCAGTACTTC.

This clonotype came up many times. The rearrangement joins TRBV27 to TRBJ2-7; TRBD1 agrees at 7 bases. V was pared by 2 bases and J by 3 bases, with 1 base of the junction left unmatched. From germline, CDR1 is MNHEY and CDR2 SMNVEV (reference sequence). The CDR3 is 13 amino acids. The CDR3 spells CASSLGTDYEQYF. The DNA for the CDR3 is TGTGCCAGCAGTTTAGGGACAGACTACGAGCAGTACTTC.